The entry that follows covers one T cell receptor beta chain sequence. This sample is part of a study of blood T cell repertoires in COVID-19. Study-level information: Acute and convalescent COVID-19 samples came from the United States, Italy and Spain. Sources were T cells, B-cell-depleted T cells, or PBMCs; the material itself was cDNA or gDNA.

Study processing details: For nucleated cells, counts were estimated from reference gene primer amplification. TCRdb's copy holds only in-frame clones and misses some; the assay was immunoSEQ multiplex PCR. D and trimming come from the DNA, and the V and J calls and clone size come from that table. The table includes 50,000 or so clones, about nine tenths detected once. Germline loops: CDR1 SGHVS, CDR2 FQNEAQ. The CDR3 is made up of 14 amino acids. V lost 2 bases and J lost 10; bases outside the gene matches: 6. This receptor was taken from a man in his 70s with acute or convalescent COVID-19. The rearrangement uses TRBV7-8 and TRBJ1-4; TRBD1 agrees at 8 bases. Sample: peripheral blood. CDR3 protein: CASSLSGGGRKLFF. In nucleotides, the CDR3 is TGTGCCAGCAGCTTATCAGGGGGCGGGAGAAAACTGTTTTTT. Supplemented by reference TRBV7-8 and TRBJ1-4, the full variable domain reads GAGVSQSPRYKVAKRGQDVALRCDPISGHVSLFWYQQALGQGPEFLTYFQNEAQLDKSGLPSDRFFAERPEGSVSTLKIQRTQQEDSAVYLCASSLSGGGRKLFFGSGTQLSVL.